The following is a T cell receptor beta chain sequence with its context. Profiling relied on immunoSEQ multiplex PCR, and the TCRdb table lists in-frame clones only, not all of them. The data contain about 120,000 clones, more than 75% of them singletons. The length of the CDR3 is 15 residues. The ends lost 5 bases at V and 2 bases at J; junction bases unmatched: 8. Germline values: CDR1 SQVTM, CDR2 ANQGSEA. This specimen belongs to a study of cytomegalovirus exposure and HLA in healthy donors. The chain is built from TRBV29-1 and TRBJ2-7; TRBD1 matches 11 bases. Sequenced sample: PBMCs. The sequence came from a woman under 30 in good health and CMV-seropositive. CDR3 DNA: TGCAGCGTTACCCTGGACAGGGGGCTCACCTACGAGCAGTACTTC. It is translated as CSVTLDRGLTYEQYF.